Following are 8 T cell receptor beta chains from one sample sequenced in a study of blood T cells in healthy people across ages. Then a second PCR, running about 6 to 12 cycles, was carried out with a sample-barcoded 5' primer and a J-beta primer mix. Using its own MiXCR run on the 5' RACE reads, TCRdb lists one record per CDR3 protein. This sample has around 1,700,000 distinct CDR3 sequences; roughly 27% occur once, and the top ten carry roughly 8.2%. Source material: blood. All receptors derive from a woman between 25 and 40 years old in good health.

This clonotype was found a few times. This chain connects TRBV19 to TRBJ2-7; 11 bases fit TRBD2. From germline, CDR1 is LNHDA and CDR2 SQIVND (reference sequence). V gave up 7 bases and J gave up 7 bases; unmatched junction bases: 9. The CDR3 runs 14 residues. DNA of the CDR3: TGTGCCAGTAAATTACTAGCGGGAGTATATGAGCAGTACTTC. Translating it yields CASKLLAGVYEQYF.

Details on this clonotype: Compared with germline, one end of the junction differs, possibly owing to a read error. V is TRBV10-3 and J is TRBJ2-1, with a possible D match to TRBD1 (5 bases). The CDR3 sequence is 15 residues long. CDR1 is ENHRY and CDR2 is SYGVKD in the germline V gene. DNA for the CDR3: TGTGCCATCGGTGACAGCATAATCTCCTACAATGAGCAGTTCTTC. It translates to CAIGDSIISYNEQFF.

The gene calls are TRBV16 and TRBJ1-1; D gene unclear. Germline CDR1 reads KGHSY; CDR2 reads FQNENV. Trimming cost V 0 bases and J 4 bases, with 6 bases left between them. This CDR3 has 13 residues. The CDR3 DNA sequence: TGTGCCAGCAGCCAATCGAGGGTCACTGAAGCTTTCTTT. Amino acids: CASSQSRVTEAFF.

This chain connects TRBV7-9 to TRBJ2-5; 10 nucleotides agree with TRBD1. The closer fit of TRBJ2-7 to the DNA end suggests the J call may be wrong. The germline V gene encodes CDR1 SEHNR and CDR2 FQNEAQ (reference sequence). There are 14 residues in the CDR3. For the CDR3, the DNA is TGTGCCAGCAGCTGGATTGGGACAGGGGACGAGCAGTACTTC. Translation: CASSWIGTGDEQYF.

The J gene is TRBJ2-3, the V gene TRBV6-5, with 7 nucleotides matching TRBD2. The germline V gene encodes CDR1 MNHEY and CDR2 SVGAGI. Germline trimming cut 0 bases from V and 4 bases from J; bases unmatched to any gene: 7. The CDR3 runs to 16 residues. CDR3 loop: CASSYSFGEGPDTQYF. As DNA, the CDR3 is TGTGCCAGCAGTTACTCCTTCGGGGAGGGACCAGATACGCAGTATTTT.

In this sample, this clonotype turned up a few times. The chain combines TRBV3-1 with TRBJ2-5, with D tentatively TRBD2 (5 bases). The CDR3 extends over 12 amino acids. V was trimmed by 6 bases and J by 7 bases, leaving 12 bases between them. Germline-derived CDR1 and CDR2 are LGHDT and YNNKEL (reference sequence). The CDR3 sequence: CASSRVGVTQYF. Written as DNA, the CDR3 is TGTGCCAGCAGTAGAGTCGGGGTGACCCAGTACTTC.

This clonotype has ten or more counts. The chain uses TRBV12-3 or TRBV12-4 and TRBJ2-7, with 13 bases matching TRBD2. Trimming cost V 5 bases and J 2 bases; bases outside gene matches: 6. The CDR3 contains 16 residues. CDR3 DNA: TGTGCCAGCAGTACACCGGGACTAGCGGGGACCTACGAGCAGTACTTC. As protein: CASSTPGLAGTYEQYF.

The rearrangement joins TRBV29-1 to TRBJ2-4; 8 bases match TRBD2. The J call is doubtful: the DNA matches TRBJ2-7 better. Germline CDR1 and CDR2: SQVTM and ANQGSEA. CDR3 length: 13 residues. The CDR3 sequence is CSVKTSGAYEQYF. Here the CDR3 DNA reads TGCAGCGTAAAAACTAGCGGCGCCTACGAGCAGTACTTC.